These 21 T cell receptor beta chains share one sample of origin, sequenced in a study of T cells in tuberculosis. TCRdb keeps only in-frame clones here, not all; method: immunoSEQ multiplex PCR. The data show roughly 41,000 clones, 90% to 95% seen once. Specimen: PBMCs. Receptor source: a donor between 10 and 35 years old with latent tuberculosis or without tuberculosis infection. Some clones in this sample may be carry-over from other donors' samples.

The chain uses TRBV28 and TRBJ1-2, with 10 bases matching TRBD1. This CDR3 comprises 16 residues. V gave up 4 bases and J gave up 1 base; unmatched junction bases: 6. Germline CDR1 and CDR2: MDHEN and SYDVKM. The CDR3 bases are TGTGCCAGCAGTTACTATCGGACAGGGGGTAACTATGGCTACACCTTC. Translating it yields CASSYYRTGGNYGYTF.

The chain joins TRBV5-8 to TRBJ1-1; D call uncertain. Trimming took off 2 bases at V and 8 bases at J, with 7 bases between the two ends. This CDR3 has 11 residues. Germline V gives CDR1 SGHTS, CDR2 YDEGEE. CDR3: CASSFRSEAFF. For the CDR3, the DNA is TGTGCCAGCAGCTTTCGGTCGGAAGCTTTCTTT.

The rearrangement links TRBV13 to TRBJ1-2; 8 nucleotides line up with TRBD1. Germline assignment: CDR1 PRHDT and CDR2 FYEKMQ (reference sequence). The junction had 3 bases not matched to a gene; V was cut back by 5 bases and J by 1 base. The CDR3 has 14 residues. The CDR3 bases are TGTGCCAGCAGCGCAGGGGGCGGTAACTATGGCTACACCTTC. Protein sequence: CASSAGGGNYGYTF.

The CDR3, as DNA: TGTGCCAGTAGTATGGGTAGCGGGGGAAGCTCCTACAATGAGCAGTTCTTC. Its protein is CASSMGSGGSSYNEQFF. The gene calls are TRBV19 and TRBJ2-1; 9 bases are a match to TRBD2. The CDR3 runs 17 residues. V lost 3 bases, J lost 0 bases, and 6 bases stayed unmatched. Germline V gene data show CDR1 as LNHDA and CDR2 as SQIVND (reference sequence).

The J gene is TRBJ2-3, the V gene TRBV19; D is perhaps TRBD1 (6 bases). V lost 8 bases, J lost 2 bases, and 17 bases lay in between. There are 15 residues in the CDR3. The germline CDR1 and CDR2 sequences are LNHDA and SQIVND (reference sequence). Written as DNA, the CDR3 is TGTGCCAGTCGGGAATTACAGGGCCTCACAGATACGCAGTATTTT. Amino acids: CASRELQGLTDTQYF.

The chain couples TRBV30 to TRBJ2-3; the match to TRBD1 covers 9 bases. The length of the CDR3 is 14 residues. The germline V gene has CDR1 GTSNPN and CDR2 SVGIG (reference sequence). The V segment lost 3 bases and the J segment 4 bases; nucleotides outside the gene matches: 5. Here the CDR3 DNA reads TGTGCCTGGAGCAGTGGGACAGGGCCAGATACGCAGTATTTT. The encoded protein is CAWSSGTGPDTQYF.

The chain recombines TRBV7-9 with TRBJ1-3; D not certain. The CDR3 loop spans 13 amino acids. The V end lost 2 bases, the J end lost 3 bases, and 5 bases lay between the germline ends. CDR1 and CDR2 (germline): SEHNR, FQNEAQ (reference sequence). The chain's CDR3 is CASSLNRGNTIYF. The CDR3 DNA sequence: TGTGCCAGCAGCTTAAATCGTGGAAACACCATATATTTT.

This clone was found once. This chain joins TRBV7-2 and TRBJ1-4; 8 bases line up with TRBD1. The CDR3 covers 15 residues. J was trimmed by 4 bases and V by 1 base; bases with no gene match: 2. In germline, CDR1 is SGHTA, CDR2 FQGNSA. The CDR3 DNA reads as TGTGCCAGCAGCTTAGTGGGACAGGTTAATGAAAAACTGTTTTTT. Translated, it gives CASSLVGQVNEKLFF. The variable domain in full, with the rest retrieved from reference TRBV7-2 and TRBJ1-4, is GAGVSQSPSNKVTEKGKDVELRCDPISGHTALYWYRQSLGQGLEFLIYFQGNSAPDKSGLPSDRFSAERTGGSVSTLTIQRTQQEDSAVYLCASSLVGQVNEKLFFGSGTQLSVL.

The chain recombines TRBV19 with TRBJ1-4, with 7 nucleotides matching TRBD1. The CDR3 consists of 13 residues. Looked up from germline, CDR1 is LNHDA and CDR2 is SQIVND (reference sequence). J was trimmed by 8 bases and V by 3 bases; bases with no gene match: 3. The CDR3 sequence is CASSIVDREKLFF. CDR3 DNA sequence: TGTGCCAGTAGTATCGTGGACAGGGAAAAACTGTTTTTT.

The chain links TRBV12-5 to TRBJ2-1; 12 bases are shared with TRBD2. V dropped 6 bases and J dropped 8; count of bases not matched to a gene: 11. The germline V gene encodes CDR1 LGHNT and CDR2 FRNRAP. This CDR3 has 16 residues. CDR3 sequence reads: CASGRPSSGGAHEQFF. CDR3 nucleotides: TGTGCTAGTGGCCGCCCCTCTAGCGGGGGGGCACATGAGCAGTTCTTC.

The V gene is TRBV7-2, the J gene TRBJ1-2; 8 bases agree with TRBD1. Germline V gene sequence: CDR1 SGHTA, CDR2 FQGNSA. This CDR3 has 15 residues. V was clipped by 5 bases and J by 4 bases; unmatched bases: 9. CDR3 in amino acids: CASSPYGQGGYGYTF. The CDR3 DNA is TGTGCCAGCAGCCCGTATGGACAGGGTGGCTATGGCTACACCTTC.

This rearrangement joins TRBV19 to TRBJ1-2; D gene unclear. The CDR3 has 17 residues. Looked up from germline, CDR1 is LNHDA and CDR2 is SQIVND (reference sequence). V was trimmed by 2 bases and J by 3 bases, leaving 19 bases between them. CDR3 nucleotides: TGTGCCAGTAGTATAAGGGCCACGCTCCGGGAATACTATGGCTACACCTTC. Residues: CASSIRATLREYYGYTF.

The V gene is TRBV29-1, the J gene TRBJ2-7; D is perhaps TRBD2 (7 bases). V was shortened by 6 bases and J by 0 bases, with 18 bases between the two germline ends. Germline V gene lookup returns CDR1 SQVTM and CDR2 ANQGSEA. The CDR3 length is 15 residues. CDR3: CSVGGARGSSYEQYV. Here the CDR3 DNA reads TGCAGCGTGGGGGGGGCCAGGGGATCCTCCTACGAGCAGTACGTC.

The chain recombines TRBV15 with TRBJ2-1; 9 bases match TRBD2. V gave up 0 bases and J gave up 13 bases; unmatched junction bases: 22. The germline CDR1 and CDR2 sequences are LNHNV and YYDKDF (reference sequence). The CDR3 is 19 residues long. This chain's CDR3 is CATSRDQGGGGLTMSVQFF. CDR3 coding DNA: TGTGCCACCAGCAGAGATCAAGGCGGGGGGGGCCTTACAATGAGTGTCCAGTTCTTC. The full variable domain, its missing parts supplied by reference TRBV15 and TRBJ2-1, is DAMVIQNPRYQVTQFGKPVTLSCSQTLNHNVMYWYQQKSSQAPKLLFHYYDKDFNNEADTPDNFQSRRPNTSFCFLDIRSPGLGDTAMYLCATSRDQGGGGLTMSVQFFGPGTRLTVL.

The CDR3 region has the DNA TGCGCCAGCAGCCACGGCCGCCGACTCCTTTCACCCCTCCACTTT. It encodes CASSHGRRLLSPLHF. V is TRBV4-3 and J is TRBJ1-6; no clear D gene. Germline V gene data show CDR1 as LGHNA and CDR2 as YSLEER. This CDR3 contains 15 residues. Trimming took off 3 bases at V and 9 bases at J, with 15 bases between the two ends.

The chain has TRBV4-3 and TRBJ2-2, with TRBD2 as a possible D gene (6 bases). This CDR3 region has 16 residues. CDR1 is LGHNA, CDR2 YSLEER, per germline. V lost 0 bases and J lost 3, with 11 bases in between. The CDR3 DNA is TGCGCCAGCAGCCAAGATACCGGGACTTACACCGGGGAGCTGTTTTTT. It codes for CASSQDTGTYTGELFF.

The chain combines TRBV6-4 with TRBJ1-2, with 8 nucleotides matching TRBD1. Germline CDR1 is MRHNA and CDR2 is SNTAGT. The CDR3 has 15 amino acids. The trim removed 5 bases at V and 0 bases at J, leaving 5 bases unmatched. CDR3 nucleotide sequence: TGTGCCAGCAGTCCCATACAGGGGGCTAACTATGGCTACACCTTC. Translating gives CASSPIQGANYGYTF.

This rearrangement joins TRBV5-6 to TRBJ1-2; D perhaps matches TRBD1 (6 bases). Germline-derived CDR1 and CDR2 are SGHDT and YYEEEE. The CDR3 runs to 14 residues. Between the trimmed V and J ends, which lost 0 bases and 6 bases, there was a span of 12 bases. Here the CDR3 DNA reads TGTGCCAGCAGCTTGGCTGGCCCAGGGGATGGCTACACCTTC. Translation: CASSLAGPGDGYTF.

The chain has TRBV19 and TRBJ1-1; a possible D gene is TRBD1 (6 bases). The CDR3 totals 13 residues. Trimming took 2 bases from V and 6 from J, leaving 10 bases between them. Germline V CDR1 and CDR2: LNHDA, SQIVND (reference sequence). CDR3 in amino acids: CASSIRQVPEAFF. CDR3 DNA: TGTGCCAGTAGTATACGACAGGTCCCTGAAGCTTTCTTT.

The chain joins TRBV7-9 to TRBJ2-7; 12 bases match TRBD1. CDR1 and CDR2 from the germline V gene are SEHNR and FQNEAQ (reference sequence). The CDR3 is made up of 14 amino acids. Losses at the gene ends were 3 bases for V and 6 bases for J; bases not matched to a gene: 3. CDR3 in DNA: TGTGCCAGCAGCTTTGGGACAGGGGGCTTCGAGCAGTACTTC. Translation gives CASSFGTGGFEQYF.

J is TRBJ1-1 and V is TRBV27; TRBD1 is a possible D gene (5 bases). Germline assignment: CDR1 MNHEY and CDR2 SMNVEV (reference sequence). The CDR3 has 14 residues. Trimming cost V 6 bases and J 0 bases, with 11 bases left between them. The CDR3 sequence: CASRPTEVNTEAFF. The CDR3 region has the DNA TGTGCCAGCAGACCGACAGAGGTGAACACTGAAGCTTTCTTT.